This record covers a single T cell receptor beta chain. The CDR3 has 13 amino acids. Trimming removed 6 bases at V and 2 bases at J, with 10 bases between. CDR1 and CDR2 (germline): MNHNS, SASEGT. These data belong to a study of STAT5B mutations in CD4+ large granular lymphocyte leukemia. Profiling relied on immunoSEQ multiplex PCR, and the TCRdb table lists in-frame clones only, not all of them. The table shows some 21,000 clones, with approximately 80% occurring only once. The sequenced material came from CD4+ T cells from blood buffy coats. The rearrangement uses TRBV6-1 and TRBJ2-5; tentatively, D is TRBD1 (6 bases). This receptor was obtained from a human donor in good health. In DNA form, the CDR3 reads TGTGCCAGCAGAGGACAGTTGCAAGAGACCCAGTACTTC. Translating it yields CASRGQLQETQYF.